This record covers a single T cell receptor beta chain. Its antigen is still unknown. Base-call qualities are not available, and no considerably larger clone is one nucleotide away. This sample stems from a study of T cells after yellow fever vaccination (dated by TCRdb to the late 2010s). About the study as a whole: The SMART-Seq v4 Ultra Low Input RNA kit was used to prepare libraries from fractions with low cell numbers. To follow T-cell clones before and after both primary and booster YFV17D yellow fever vaccination, bulk TCR alpha and beta repertoires underwent longitudinal sequencing. Two healthy male donors, one aged 18 to 30 and one aged 30 to 40 years, made up the cohort. Blood was collected at multiple timepoints before and after primary and secondary immunization, and bulk PBMC replicates and cell subsets were isolated. What the work shows at the level of the full study, not this receptor alone: After the booster, most clones that had expanded after primary vaccination were detected again (about 95% of CD4 and around 88% of CD8), suggesting broad maintenance of memory. A small fraction of clonotypes appeared in both the CD4 and CD8 compartments, likely as a result of convergent recombination. Because abundant contaminating clonotypes from the bulk population could be contained in FACS-sorted repertoires, computational filtering was required. The secondary T-cell response was weaker than the primary response but faster, peaking on day 5 instead of day 15. Because only a couple of donors were included in the study, the extent to which the findings can be generalized is limited.

At the junction V is shortened by 5 bases and J by 0 bases, with 15 bases in between. Including cysteine and phenylalanine, the CDR3 has 16 amino acids. Only the CDR3 DNA stays, 48 bases, in frame from base 1. CDR1 and CDR2, per the germline V gene, are LGHNA and YSLEER. According to the study, the label for this sample's treatment or condition signals: live attenuated yellow fever vaccine strain. Two biological replicates of bulk PBMCs were collected at each blood-draw timepoint. PBMCs were isolated from peripheral blood using a standard Ficoll-Paque protocol. RNA was extracted with TriZol from bulk PBMCs, CD4 and CD8 fractions, and dextramer-positive and dextramer-negative fractions. TCR cDNA was made using 5'RACE template switching, a step that added a universal primer site and unique molecular identifiers. cDNA synthesis was primed from both the TCR alpha and TCR beta constant segments. Library amplification used two PCR steps, and the second PCR step added sample barcodes and sequencing adapters. Sequencing of libraries was done on Illumina HiSeq 2500 (2x100 bp) or NovaSeq (2x150 bp). As for the original processing: MIGEC handled demultiplexing of reads and collapsing into UMI consensus sequences, while MiXCR performed V(D)J alignment. Vaccine-responding clonotypes were identified with edgeR using replicate PBMC samples, with FDR below 0.01 and a log2 fold change above 5 up to day 15 being required. Each bulk clonotype was labeled CD4 or CD8 based on which sequenced repertoire, CD4 or CD8, contained the clonotype at higher abundance. TCRdb handled the public reads itself, with Q25 trimming in fastp and clone calling in MiXCR, and kept productive beta chains. Rows are unified per CDR3 protein, each entry keeping the most common DNA and genes. Clone size and V and J calls follow TCRdb, not the original study. Present in this sample are 500,000 to 550,000 distinct CDR3 sequences, less than 25% of which were seen just once. The top ten clones comprise about 16% of the sample.

The chain uses TRBV4-3 and TRBJ2-3; possibly the D gene is TRBD2, per 6 matching bases. This sequence originates from a man younger than 35 who received the YFV17D yellow fever vaccine. Material: PBMCs, obtained approximately 20 days after the first yellow fever vaccination. The CDR3 reads CASSSSLAGSTDTQYF. Here is the DNA: TGCGCCAGCAGCTCCTCCCTCGCGGGGAGCACAGATACGCAGTATTTT.